This T cell receptor (beta chain) originates from a study of blood T cell repertoires in COVID-19. Looking at the study overall: Samples of COVID-19 (acute and convalescent) were obtained from the United States, Italy and Spain. Nucleic acid was either cDNA or gDNA, and it came from T cells, B-cell-depleted T cells, or PBMCs.

How the authors handled the data: Amplification of reference gene primers was used by the study to estimate nucleated cell counts. Profiled with immunoSEQ multiplex PCR; TCRdb holds only in-frame clones, not every one. V, J and clone size are taken as reported in that table, and D and trimming were inferred from the DNA itself. The repertoire holds 290,000 or so clones, around nine tenths seen once, with around 1.2% in the top ten. This clone is a singleton in its sample. Sequenced sample: peripheral blood. This TCR derives from a man aged 70-80 years with acute or convalescent COVID-19.

The CDR3 nucleotides are TGCGCCAGCAGCCAAGATGGAGCGGGGTACGGAAACACCATATATTTT. The encoded protein is CASSQDGAGYGNTIYF. The chain is built from TRBV4-3 and TRBJ1-3; D gene ambiguous. CDR1 and CDR2 (germline): LGHNA, YSLEER. V shed 0 bases and J shed 4 bases, with 13 bases lying between them. CDR3 length: 16 amino acids.